This entry lists 3 T cell receptor beta chains sequenced from one sample in a study of blood T cells in healthy people across ages. Next came a second PCR, run for about 7 to 12 cycles, which used a sample-barcoded 5' primer along with a J-beta primer mix. In TCRdb, the 5' RACE reads were re-called with MiXCR into one record per CDR3 protein. In the table there are around 1,500,000 distinct CDR3 sequences, 25% to 30% of which are singletons. The specimen was blood. The receptors were sampled from a woman under 40 in good health.

V usage is TRBV12-5 and J usage is TRBJ2-7, with a weak D call TRBD1 (5 bases). The germline V and J ends were trimmed by 0 bases and 0 bases, with 15 bases remaining between them. Germline CDR1 and CDR2: LGHNT and FRNRAP. This CDR3 region has 17 residues. The CDR3 is CASGLVRVQGFSYEQYF. The CDR3 DNA follows: TGTGCTAGTGGTTTGGTACGAGTCCAGGGATTCTCCTACGAGCAGTACTTC.

The rearrangement joins TRBV20-1 to TRBJ2-1; TRBD1 matches 7 bases. CDR1 is DFQATT, CDR2 SNEGSKA, per germline (reference sequence). The CDR3 has 12 residues. The J segment lost 12 bases and the V segment lost 8 bases, leaving 13 bases of the junction unmatched. CDR3 protein: CSPTTGVRGQFF. The CDR3 DNA sequence: TGCAGTCCAACAACAGGGGTAAGAGGGCAGTTCTTC.

Ten or more counts support this clonotype. This rearrangement joins TRBV6-6 to TRBJ2-1; 9 bases align to TRBD1. In germline, CDR1 is MNHNY, CDR2 SVGAGI (reference sequence). V was clipped by 2 bases and J by 7 bases; unmatched bases: 3. The length of the CDR3 is 14 residues. CDR3 in DNA: TGTGCCAGCAGTTACCGGGACAGGGTTAATGAGCAGTTCTTC. It translates to CASSYRDRVNEQFF.